This T cell receptor (beta chain) is from a study of blood T cell repertoires in COVID-19 (dated by TCRdb to between 2020 and 2021). Study-wide context: Samples from collaborators originated in the United States, Italy and Spain and spanned both the acute and convalescent phases of COVID-19. The prospective study material was composed of cDNA or gDNA derived from T cells, B-cell-depleted T cells, or PBMCs. Deeply sampled blood TCRbeta repertoires from subjects exposed to, actively infected with, or recovered from COVID-19 were included in the dataset. The repertoires were made available in a free public database intended to serve as a resource for research on the immune response to SARS-CoV-2. Samples were obtained from the ongoing ImmuneRACE study (first 160 participants) and from about 1,300 subjects provided by 6 global collaborators. Nearly every sample came with metadata listing a de-identified subject ID, COVID-19 status, age in years and sex. HLA class I and class II types, where available, came from metadata supplied by the sample provider rather than from assay-based typing.

Collaborating institutions collected whole blood in K2EDTA tubes following their own protocols. Collaborator samples were shipped for TCRbeta analysis as frozen whole blood, isolated PBMCs, or DNA extracted from either sample type. CDR1 and CDR2 are read off the germline V gene as SGHTA and FQGNSA. V lost 1 base and J lost 10 bases, and the count of bases not matched to a germline gene is 9. From the cysteine up to the phenylalanine, the CDR3 has a length of 16 residues. Only CDR3 DNA remains: 48 bases, in frame from the first base. Here is what the overall study found, with its caveats: The quantity of clinical and demographic metadata differed by source and by participant and was supplied without curation.

TCRbeta CDR3 regions were amplified from genomic DNA by means of the immunoSEQ Assay, a bias-controlled multiplex PCR. The source study handled its data this way. Nucleated cell counts per sample were estimated from amplification of reference gene primers within the assay. To quantify the absolute abundance of each unique TCRbeta CDR3 rearrangement, sequence reads were collapsed and filtered. For each sample, productive Simpson clonality was calculated as the square root of Simpson's diversity index across productive rearrangements. TCRdb carries this immuneACCESS record with in-frame sequences only. Its versions omit some clonotypes, under half of them owing to an unresolved V gene in the studies checked, with the rest unexplained. V and J calls and clone size are as listed in that table; D and trimming were resolved from the DNA. This sample comprises about 120,000 clones, around three quarters of them detected only once. Jointly, the top ten make up 5% to 8% of the sample.

Only a few counts were recorded for this clone. The antigen it binds to is not known. Per-nucleotide qualities are absent, and no much larger clonotype sits a single base away. Sequencing used peripheral blood. This clonotype originated in a man aged 70-80 years with acute or convalescent COVID-19. The chain joins TRBV7-2 to TRBJ2-1, and 11 bases in between align with TRBD2. At the DNA level, the sequence is TGTGCCAGCAGCTTAGAGTCTAGCGGGGGGTTTCGGGAGCAGTTCTTC. Translation gives CASSLESSGGFREQFF.